This T cell receptor (beta chain) was found in a study of OX40 agonist ivuxolimab in advanced cancers. Turning to the study itself: The dose of intravenous ivuxolimab that patients received every 2 weeks ranged from 0.01 to 10 mg/kg. Aged roughly 23 to 79 with a mean of 60 years, they were under 85% male.

The ends were cut back, 0 bases at V and 0 bases at J, with 6 bases in the middle. In germline, CDR1 is MDHEN, CDR2 SYDVKM. The CDR3 loop spans 15 amino acids. A note on this clone: Its antigen is unidentified.

Whole-study results and caveats: Compared with CD4+, CD8+ T cells on average had more expanded clones.

Profiled with immunoSEQ multiplex PCR; TCRdb holds only in-frame clones, not every one. Counted here are over 85,000 clones, around 88% occurring once; the ten biggest clones make up 0.45% to 0.55%. The V call is TRBV28, the J call TRBJ1-5; D unresolved. Sequenced here: CD4+ or CD8+ T cells sorted from blood, sampled in a trial of the OX40 agonist ivuxolimab. This receptor was identified in an adult with an advanced solid tumor such as melanoma, head and neck, liver or kidney cancer. The CDR3 coding sequence is TGTGCCAGCAGTTTATGGCAGTCTAGCAATCAGCCCCAGCATTTT. Its protein product is CASSLWQSSNQPQHF.